The 6 T cell receptor beta chains in this list originate from one sample, sequenced in a study of cytomegalovirus exposure and HLA in healthy donors. 13 Jbeta primers and 60 Vbeta primers were used for the PCR. Clones were read by immunoSEQ multiplex PCR, and TCRdb kept only the in-frame ones, dropping some. The sample consists of 170,000 or so clones, over 70% of them appearing once. Sequencing used PBMCs. These receptors were taken from a male donor in good health and CMV-seronegative.

This clone was seen only once. V and J are TRBV10-3 and TRBJ1-1, with TRBD1 as a possible D gene (6 bases). The CDR3 has 13 residues. Deletions cut 0 bases from V and 8 bases from J, with 10 bases between. Looked up from germline, CDR1 is ENHRY and CDR2 is SYGVKD. CDR3 sequence: CAISESERGEAFF. The CDR3 nucleotides read TGTGCCATCAGTGAGTCCGAAAGGGGGGAAGCTTTCTTT.

The CDR3 nucleotides read TGTGCCACCGGGACTAGCGGGAGTCGTGAGCAGTTCTTC. Its protein is CATGTSGSREQFF. The V and J genes are TRBV27 and TRBJ2-1; 14 nucleotides align to TRBD2. This CDR3 region has 13 residues. The ends lost 10 bases at V and 9 bases at J; junction bases unmatched: 5. CDR1 and CDR2 from the germline V gene are MNHEY and SMNVEV (reference sequence).

The chain couples TRBV10-3 to TRBJ2-1; D perhaps matches TRBD1 (6 bases). CDR1 is ENHRY, CDR2 SYGVKD, per germline. Trimming took off 6 bases at V and 0 bases at J, with 12 bases between the two ends. This CDR3 is built from 15 residues. Here the CDR3 reads CAIRKDSRSYNEQFF. DNA of the CDR3: TGTGCCATCAGAAAGGACAGTCGCTCCTACAATGAGCAGTTCTTC.

The chain recombines TRBV30 with TRBJ1-5; D is ambiguous. Germline V gene sequence: CDR1 GTSNPN, CDR2 SVGIG (reference sequence). CDR3 length: 12 residues. Trimming shortened V by 5 bases and J by 2 bases, and 7 bases separated the two germline ends. DNA for the CDR3: TGTGCCTGGGAGGAGGGCAATCAGCCCCAGCATTTT. Its translation is CAWEEGNQPQHF.

The V gene is TRBV4-1, the J gene TRBJ1-6; D ambiguous. CDR3 length: 18 amino acids. Germline V CDR1 and CDR2: MGHRA, YSYEKL. V lost 0 bases, J lost 4 bases, and 16 bases lay in between. CDR3 coding DNA: TGCGCCAGCAGCCAAGATCTTTTGGAGGAATTGTATAATTCACCCCTCCACTTT. It codes for CASSQDLLEELYNSPLHF.

The V call is TRBV4-3, the J call TRBJ1-5; 7 nucleotides match TRBD1. V gave up 3 bases and J gave up 3 bases; unmatched junction bases: 5. The CDR3 is 15 amino acids. CDR1 is LGHNA, CDR2 YSLEER, per germline. The CDR3 sequence is CASSQGTGDNQPQHF. CDR3 DNA sequence: TGCGCCAGCAGCCAGGGTACAGGGGACAATCAGCCCCAGCATTTT.